This T cell receptor beta chain was sequenced in a study of breast tumors, draining lymph nodes, adjacent tissues. Study findings and constraints: Tumor TCR diversity was below lymph nodes but above nontumor tissue. Compared with basal-like, luminal-like tumors shared significantly more repertoire with nontumor tissue. That most tumor T cells come from lymph nodes remained unproven. Findings are consistent with lymph node origin and intratumoral expansion of most tumor T cells.

As for this clonotype: Antigen: not known.

TCRdb redid the calling of the multiplex PCR reads with MiXCR, one entry per CDR3 protein. The data hold 250,000 or so distinct CDR3 sequences, with over 25% observed a single time. Axillary draining lymph nodes of breast cancer patients supplied the node samples. The CDR3 is made up of 16 amino acids. Trimming shortened V by 1 base and J by 6 bases, and 19 bases separated the two germline ends. Germline V gene data show CDR1 as SGHRS and CDR2 as YFSETQ. The chain has TRBV5-1 and TRBJ1-2; maybe TRBD1 (5 bases). The sequence derives from a female donor with breast cancer. Some clones in this sample may be carry-over from other donors' samples. Source material: axillary lymph node tissue. This CDR3 is CASSLSRGGGEDGYTF. The CDR3 bases are TGCGCCAGCAGCTTGAGCCGTGGGGGTGGCGAGGATGGCTACACCTTC. Full variable domain (outside the CDR3, taken from reference TRBV5-1 and TRBJ1-2): KAGVTQTPRYLIKTRGQQVTLSCSPISGHRSVSWYQQTPGQGLQFLFEYFSETQRNKGNFPGRFSGRQFSNSRSEMNVSTLELGDSALYLCASSLSRGGGEDGYTFGSGTRLTVV.